The entry that follows covers one T cell receptor beta chain sequence. Its antigen is undetermined. The data were obtained in a study of shared clonotypes between healthy human individuals. Study-wide results and limits: Shared clonotypes: about 5.3% naive CD4, around 3.4% naive CD8, about 2.5% memory CD4, around 0.4% memory CD8. Rarefaction indicated that sorted-subset sequencing remained incomplete although depth was large.

In the sorted-subset replicate PCRs, around 0.2 ug DNA, 25,000 to 30,000 T cell genomes, was used. Under the authors' procedure: Because ImmunoSEQ provided only junction sequences with no quality scores, the filtering differed. TCRdb's table, derived via immunoSEQ multiplex PCR, lists solely in-frame clones and lacks some. Clone size and V and J calls were adopted from that table, with D and trimming inferred from the DNA. The data show about 1,500,000 clones, about 96% seen once. Germline V gives CDR1 SGHTA, CDR2 FQGNSA. The V gene end was trimmed by 5 bases and the J gene end by 3 bases; junction bases not matched to a gene: 12. The CDR3 totals 17 residues.

The sequenced material came from naive CD4+ T cells sorted from blood. Subset defined: CD45RA+ positively selected. This TCR came from a man aged 25-45 years in good health. The rearrangement joins TRBV7-2 to TRBJ2-7; TRBD2 matches 11 bases. The CDR3 spells CASSPRVLAGGLYEQYF. CDR3 nucleotides: TGTGCCAGCAGCCCCAGGGTGTTAGCGGGAGGGCTCTACGAGCAGTACTTC.